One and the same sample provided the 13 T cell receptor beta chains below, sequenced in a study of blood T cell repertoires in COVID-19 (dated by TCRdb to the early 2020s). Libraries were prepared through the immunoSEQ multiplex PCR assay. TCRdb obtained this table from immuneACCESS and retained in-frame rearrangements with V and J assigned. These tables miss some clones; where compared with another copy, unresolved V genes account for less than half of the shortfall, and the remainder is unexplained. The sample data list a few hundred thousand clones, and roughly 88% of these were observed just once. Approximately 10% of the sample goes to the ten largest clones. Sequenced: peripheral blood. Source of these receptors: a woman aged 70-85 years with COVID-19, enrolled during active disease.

The chain's CDR3 is CASSSPTGAYEQYF. In DNA form, the CDR3 reads TGTGCCAGCAGTTCCCCCACAGGAGCCTACGAGCAGTACTTC. This rearrangement joins TRBV27 to TRBJ2-7; tentative D call: TRBD1 (5 bases). The CDR3 extends over 14 amino acids. Germline CDR1 reads MNHEY; CDR2 reads SMNVEV (reference sequence). Between the trimmed V and J ends, which lost 4 bases and 2 bases, there was a span of 12 bases.

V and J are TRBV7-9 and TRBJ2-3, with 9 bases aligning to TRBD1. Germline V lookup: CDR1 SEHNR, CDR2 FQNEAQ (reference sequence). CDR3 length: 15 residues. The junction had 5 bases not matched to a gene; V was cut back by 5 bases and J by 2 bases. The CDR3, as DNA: TGTGCCAGCAGCGTTACAGGGGGCCACACAGATACGCAGTATTTT. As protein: CASSVTGGHTDTQYF.

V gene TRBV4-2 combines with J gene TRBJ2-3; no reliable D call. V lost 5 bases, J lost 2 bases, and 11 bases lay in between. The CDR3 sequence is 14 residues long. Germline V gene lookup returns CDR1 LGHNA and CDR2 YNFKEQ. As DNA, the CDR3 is TGTGCCAGCAGCACTCTAGGCCCCACAGATACGCAGTATTTT. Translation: CASSTLGPTDTQYF.

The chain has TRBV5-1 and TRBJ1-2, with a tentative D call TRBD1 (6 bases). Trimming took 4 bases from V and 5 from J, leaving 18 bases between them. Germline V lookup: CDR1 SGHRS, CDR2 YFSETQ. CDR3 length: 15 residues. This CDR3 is CASSPPEGGYYGYTF. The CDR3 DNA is TGCGCCAGCAGCCCACCAGAGGGGGGGTATTATGGCTACACCTTC.

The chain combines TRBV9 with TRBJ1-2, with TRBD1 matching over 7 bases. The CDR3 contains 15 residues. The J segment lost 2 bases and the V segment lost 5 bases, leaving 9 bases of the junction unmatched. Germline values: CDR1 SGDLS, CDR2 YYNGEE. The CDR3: CASRAGQASNYGYTF. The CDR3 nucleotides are TGTGCCAGCAGAGCAGGACAGGCCTCCAACTATGGCTACACCTTC.

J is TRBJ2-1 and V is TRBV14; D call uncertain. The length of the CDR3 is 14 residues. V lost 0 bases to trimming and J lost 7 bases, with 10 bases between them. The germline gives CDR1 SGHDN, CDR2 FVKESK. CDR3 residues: CASSQDRVWNEQFF. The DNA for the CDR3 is TGTGCCAGCAGCCAAGACCGGGTCTGGAATGAGCAGTTCTTC.

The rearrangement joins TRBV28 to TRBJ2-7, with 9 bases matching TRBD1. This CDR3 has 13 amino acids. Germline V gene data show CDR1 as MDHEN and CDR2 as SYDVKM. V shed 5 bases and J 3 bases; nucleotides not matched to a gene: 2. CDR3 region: CASSGQGLYEQYF. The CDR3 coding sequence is TGTGCCAGCAGTGGACAGGGGCTCTACGAGCAGTACTTC.

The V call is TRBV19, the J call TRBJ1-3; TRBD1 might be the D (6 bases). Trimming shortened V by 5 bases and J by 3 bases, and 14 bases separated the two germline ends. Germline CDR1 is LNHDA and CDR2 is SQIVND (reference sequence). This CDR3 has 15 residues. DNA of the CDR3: TGTGCCAGTAGTCTACAGGGTCTTCGTGGAAACACCATATATTTT. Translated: CASSLQGLRGNTIYF.

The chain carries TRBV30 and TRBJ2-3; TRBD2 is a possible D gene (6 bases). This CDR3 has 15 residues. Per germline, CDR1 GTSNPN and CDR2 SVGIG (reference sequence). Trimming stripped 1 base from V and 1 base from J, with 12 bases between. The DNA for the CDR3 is TGTGCCTGGAGTGAGAAGCGGGTAGGCACAGATACGCAGTATTTT. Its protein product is CAWSEKRVGTDTQYF.

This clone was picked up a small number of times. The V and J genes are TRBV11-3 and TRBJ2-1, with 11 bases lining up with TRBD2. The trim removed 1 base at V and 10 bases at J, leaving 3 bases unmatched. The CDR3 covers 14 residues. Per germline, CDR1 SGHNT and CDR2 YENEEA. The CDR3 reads CASSLGLAGSEQFF. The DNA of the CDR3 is TGTGCCAGCAGCTTAGGACTAGCGGGAAGCGAGCAGTTCTTC.

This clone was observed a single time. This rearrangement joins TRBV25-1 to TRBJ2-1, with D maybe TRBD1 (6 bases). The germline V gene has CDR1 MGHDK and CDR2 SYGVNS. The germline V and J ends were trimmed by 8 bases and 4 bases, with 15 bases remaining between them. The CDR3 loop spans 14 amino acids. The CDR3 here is CASSLDRLYNEQFF. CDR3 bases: TGTGCCAGCTCCTTAGACAGGTTATACAATGAGCAGTTCTTC.

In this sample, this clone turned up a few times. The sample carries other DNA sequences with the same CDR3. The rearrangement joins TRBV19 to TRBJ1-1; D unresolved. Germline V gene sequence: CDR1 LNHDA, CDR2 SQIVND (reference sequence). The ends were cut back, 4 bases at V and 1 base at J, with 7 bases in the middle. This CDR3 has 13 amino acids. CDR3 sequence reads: CASSSGRNTEAFF. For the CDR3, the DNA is TGTGCCAGTAGTAGCGGTCGGAACACTGAAGCTTTCTTT.

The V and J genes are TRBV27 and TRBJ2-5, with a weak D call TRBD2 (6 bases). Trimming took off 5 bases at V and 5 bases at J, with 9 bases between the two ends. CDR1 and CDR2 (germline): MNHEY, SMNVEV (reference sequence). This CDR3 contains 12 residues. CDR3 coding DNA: TGTGCCAGCAGTACCCGGGGGGAGACCCAGTACTTC. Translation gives CASSTRGETQYF.